Listed below are T cell receptor beta chains from one sample, sequenced in a study of shared clonotypes between healthy human individuals. Sequencing was performed with immunoSEQ multiplex PCR; in TCRdb, only in-frame clones are kept and a portion is missing. The table records approximately 240,000 clones, 50% to 75% of them present only once. The sequenced sample consisted of memory CD4+ T cells sorted from blood. Receptors were obtained from a man aged 25 to 40 in good health. The CDR3 runs from the conserved cysteine through the conserved F or W.

j_gene: TRBJ1-1
v_gene: TRBV25-1
CDR3aa: CASSESGIGWGRGTEAFF

j_gene: TRBJ2-3
v_gene: TRBV28
CDR3aa: CASSIAADGTDTQYF

j_gene: TRBJ2-1
v_gene: TRBV5-1
CDR3aa: CASSWGLAGPAGEQFF

j_gene: TRBJ2-1
v_gene: TRBV19
CDR3aa: CASSIDEQTYNEQFF

j_gene: TRBJ1-3
v_gene: TRBV5-1
CDR3aa: CASRPGEITGNTIYF

j_gene: TRBJ2-1
v_gene: TRBV5-1
CDR3aa: CASSSISGSLEQFF

j_gene: TRBJ2-7
v_gene: TRBV28
CDR3aa: CASQRDNYEQYF

j_gene: TRBJ2-7
v_gene: TRBV7-8
CDR3aa: CASSSNPLAGVSEQYF

j_gene: TRBJ1-2
v_gene: TRBV29-1
CDR3aa: CSVVMGFGGYTF

j_gene: TRBJ1-3
v_gene: TRBV6-5
CDR3aa: CASSTFSGNTIYF

j_gene: TRBJ2-3
v_gene: TRBV28
CDR3aa: CASSRGTSGKTDTQYF